This TCR beta chain was recovered during a study of PD-L1 blockade in urothelial cancer (dated by TCRdb to 2016 to 2017). Concerning the study at large: All patients started therapy around 2014 and received atezolizumab 1,200 mg intravenously every 3 weeks. Twenty-five of 29 patients were identified as males with urothelial cancer of bladder origin, and a prior smoking history was reported by 18 of 29 patients. Patients had an ECOG performance status of 0 or 1 and had received between 0 and 3 prior chemotherapy regimens. Blood samples were analyzed 3 weeks after the start of treatment (second dose) and 6 weeks after the start of treatment. Blood samples gave a median of about 140,000 T cells and 77,000 or so unique TCRs, with a median clonality of approximately 0.08. Somatic, immune and clinical correlates of response to PD-L1 blockade with atezolizumab in urothelial cancer were the focus of an exploratory multi-omic analysis. Pretreatment tumor samples, along with matched peripheral blood serially collected before and after atezolizumab treatment, were subjected to TCR sequencing. Durable clinical benefit was defined as a progression-free survival longer than 6 months, and TCR features were additionally tested against progression-free survival and overall survival. In the same patients who had TCR sequencing, pretreatment tumors also underwent whole exome sequencing and RNA sequencing. Durable clinical benefit was achieved by nine patients but not by the remaining 20. Pretreatment blood TCR-seq was available for about 28 patients, at least one posttreatment blood collection was obtained for some 25 patients, and tumor TCR-seq was available for some 25 patients. Study-level results and caveats: Patients with durable benefit showed greater expansion of tumor-associated TCR clones in peripheral blood 3 weeks after starting treatment (n of about 20, p = 0.022). A pretreatment peripheral blood TCR clonality below the median was linked to improved progression-free and overall survival. Small sample size (n ≈ 30) and many exploratory analyses mean the results are intended to be hypothesis-generating.

Each PCR received spiked-in synthetic TCR analog templates so that absolute template abundance could be estimated from read counts. TCRbeta CDR3 regions were amplified from genomic DNA with bias-controlled V and J gene primers using the immunoSEQ assay. Rearranged TCRbeta segments were sequenced at approximately 20X coverage. From the authors' description of their analysis: Sequencing errors were corrected by clustering and CDR3s were annotated against IMGT to assign V, D and J genes. Out-of-frame and stop-codon sequences were excluded, and only productive TCRbeta rearrangements were used in downstream analyses. Clonality was calculated as one minus the Shannon entropy normalized by the log of the number of unique productive sequences. Clones differing between time points or between blood and tumor were identified by Fisher's exact test with Benjamini-Hochberg correction at adjusted p below 0.01. TCRdb took this table from immuneACCESS and kept in-frame rearrangements with V and J called. Such tables lack part of the clones; where checked against another copy, unresolved V genes explain under half of the gap, and the rest is unexplained. That table gives V, J and clone size, and the DNA gave D and trimming. This sample holds 45,000 to 60,000 clones; roughly four fifths were observed only once. 1.5% to 2% of the sample goes to the ten largest clones.

This clone was recorded once. Its antigen is not yet known. The sample holds no much larger clone one base away, and base qualities are not on file. The time point label, read with the paper, signifies: pretreatment peripheral blood. A cohort of about 30 patients with locally advanced or metastatic urothelial carcinoma, treated at Memorial Sloan Kettering on a trial protocol, was included. Peripheral blood mononuclear cells were collected pretreatment and during treatment, with between 1 and 8 total time points per patient. The Qiagen DNeasy Blood extraction kit was used to purify genomic DNA from total PBMCs and from tumor samples. Collected pretreatment and during treatment, PBMCs were isolated and stored as previously described. The CDR3 runs 16 amino acids, cysteine and phenylalanine included. CDR3 DNA only is kept here, 48 bases in frame from base 1. CDR1 MNHEY and CDR2 SMNVEV were looked up in the germline V gene (reference sequence). For this chain, trimming is 5 bases at the V end and 7 bases at the J end, and the number of junction bases without a gene match is 9.

The clonotype comes from a man aged 50 to 60 with urothelial cancer. The chain is assembled from TRBV27 and TRBJ1-6, and 9 junctional nucleotides match TRBD1. The material sequenced was PBMCs, taken around atezolizumab (anti-PD-L1) treatment. The nucleotide sequence reads TGTGCCAGCAGTCTAGAGCTGGGACAGGGAAATTCACCCCTCCACTTT. It specifies CASSLELGQGNSPLHF.